The subject of this entry is one TCR beta chain. What it recognizes is unknown. These data come from a study of cytomegalovirus exposure and HLA in healthy donors. Study details: Earlier findings included some 100 million unique TCR beta sequences obtained from 180 million or so T cells.

Germline CDR1 SGHDT, CDR2 YYEEEE. Trimming cost V 4 bases and J 6 bases; bases outside gene matches: 6. The CDR3 has 15 amino acids. PCR primers comprised 60 Vbeta and 13 Jbeta primers. Clones were sequenced by immunoSEQ multiplex PCR, and TCRdb holds only the in-frame ones, with some missing. The table has roughly 100,000 clones, almost 70% seen once. Points from the study as a whole: A prior analysis recorded that most TCR beta V segments were productive about 87% or about 30% of the time. The study recorded about 150 TCR beta chains that were cytomegalovirus-associated. In a later analysis, HLA-associated beta chains showed higher expansion and lower generation probabilities than comparable chains.

The receptor comes from a man in his thirties or forties in good health and CMV-seronegative. The source material was PBMCs. This sequence joins TRBV5-6 and TRBJ2-1; 11 nucleotides agree with TRBD2. CDR3 DNA sequence: TGTGCCAGCAGCCTCGGGACTAGCGGCCGCAATGAGCAGTTCTTC. This sequence encodes CASSLGTSGRNEQFF.